This T cell receptor beta chain was profiled in a study of cytomegalovirus exposure and HLA in healthy donors. Study-wide points: In a later analysis, common viral pathogens appeared linked to several of the most significant clusters. Clonal expansion was found to be greater in HLA-associated TCR beta chains than in equally common others in a later analysis.

Researchers ran the PCR with 60 Vbeta and 13 Jbeta primers. The method was immunoSEQ multiplex PCR; TCRdb's version includes in-frame clones alone and lacks a portion of them. The sample yields 98,000 or so clones, about 83% seen once. For this clone: Its antigen is undetermined.

Donors were ostensibly healthy at sampling, although undocumented immune exposures were probable. V was pared by 3 bases and J by 9 bases, with 14 bases between. In germline, CDR1 is SGHTA, CDR2 FQGNSA. The CDR3 totals 13 residues. This chain links TRBV7-2 with TRBJ2-5; no reliable D call. This sequence was found in a man aged 60 to 69 in good health and CMV-seropositive. Specimen: PBMCs. The CDR3 region is CASSFGGGLPQYF. CDR3 bases: TGTGCCAGCAGCTTCGGCGGTGGTTTGCCCCAGTACTTC.